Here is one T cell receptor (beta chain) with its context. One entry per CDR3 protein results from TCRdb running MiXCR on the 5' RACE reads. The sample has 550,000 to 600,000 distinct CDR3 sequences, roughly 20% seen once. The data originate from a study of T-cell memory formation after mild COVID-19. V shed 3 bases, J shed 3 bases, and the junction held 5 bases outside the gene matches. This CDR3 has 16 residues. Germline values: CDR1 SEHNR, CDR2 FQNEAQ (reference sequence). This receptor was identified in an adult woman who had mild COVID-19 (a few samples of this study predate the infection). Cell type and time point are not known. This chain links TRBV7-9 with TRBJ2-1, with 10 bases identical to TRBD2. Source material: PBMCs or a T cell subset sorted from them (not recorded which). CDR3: CASSFTSGKDYNEQFF. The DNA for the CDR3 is TGTGCCAGCAGCTTCACTAGCGGGAAAGACTACAATGAGCAGTTCTTC.